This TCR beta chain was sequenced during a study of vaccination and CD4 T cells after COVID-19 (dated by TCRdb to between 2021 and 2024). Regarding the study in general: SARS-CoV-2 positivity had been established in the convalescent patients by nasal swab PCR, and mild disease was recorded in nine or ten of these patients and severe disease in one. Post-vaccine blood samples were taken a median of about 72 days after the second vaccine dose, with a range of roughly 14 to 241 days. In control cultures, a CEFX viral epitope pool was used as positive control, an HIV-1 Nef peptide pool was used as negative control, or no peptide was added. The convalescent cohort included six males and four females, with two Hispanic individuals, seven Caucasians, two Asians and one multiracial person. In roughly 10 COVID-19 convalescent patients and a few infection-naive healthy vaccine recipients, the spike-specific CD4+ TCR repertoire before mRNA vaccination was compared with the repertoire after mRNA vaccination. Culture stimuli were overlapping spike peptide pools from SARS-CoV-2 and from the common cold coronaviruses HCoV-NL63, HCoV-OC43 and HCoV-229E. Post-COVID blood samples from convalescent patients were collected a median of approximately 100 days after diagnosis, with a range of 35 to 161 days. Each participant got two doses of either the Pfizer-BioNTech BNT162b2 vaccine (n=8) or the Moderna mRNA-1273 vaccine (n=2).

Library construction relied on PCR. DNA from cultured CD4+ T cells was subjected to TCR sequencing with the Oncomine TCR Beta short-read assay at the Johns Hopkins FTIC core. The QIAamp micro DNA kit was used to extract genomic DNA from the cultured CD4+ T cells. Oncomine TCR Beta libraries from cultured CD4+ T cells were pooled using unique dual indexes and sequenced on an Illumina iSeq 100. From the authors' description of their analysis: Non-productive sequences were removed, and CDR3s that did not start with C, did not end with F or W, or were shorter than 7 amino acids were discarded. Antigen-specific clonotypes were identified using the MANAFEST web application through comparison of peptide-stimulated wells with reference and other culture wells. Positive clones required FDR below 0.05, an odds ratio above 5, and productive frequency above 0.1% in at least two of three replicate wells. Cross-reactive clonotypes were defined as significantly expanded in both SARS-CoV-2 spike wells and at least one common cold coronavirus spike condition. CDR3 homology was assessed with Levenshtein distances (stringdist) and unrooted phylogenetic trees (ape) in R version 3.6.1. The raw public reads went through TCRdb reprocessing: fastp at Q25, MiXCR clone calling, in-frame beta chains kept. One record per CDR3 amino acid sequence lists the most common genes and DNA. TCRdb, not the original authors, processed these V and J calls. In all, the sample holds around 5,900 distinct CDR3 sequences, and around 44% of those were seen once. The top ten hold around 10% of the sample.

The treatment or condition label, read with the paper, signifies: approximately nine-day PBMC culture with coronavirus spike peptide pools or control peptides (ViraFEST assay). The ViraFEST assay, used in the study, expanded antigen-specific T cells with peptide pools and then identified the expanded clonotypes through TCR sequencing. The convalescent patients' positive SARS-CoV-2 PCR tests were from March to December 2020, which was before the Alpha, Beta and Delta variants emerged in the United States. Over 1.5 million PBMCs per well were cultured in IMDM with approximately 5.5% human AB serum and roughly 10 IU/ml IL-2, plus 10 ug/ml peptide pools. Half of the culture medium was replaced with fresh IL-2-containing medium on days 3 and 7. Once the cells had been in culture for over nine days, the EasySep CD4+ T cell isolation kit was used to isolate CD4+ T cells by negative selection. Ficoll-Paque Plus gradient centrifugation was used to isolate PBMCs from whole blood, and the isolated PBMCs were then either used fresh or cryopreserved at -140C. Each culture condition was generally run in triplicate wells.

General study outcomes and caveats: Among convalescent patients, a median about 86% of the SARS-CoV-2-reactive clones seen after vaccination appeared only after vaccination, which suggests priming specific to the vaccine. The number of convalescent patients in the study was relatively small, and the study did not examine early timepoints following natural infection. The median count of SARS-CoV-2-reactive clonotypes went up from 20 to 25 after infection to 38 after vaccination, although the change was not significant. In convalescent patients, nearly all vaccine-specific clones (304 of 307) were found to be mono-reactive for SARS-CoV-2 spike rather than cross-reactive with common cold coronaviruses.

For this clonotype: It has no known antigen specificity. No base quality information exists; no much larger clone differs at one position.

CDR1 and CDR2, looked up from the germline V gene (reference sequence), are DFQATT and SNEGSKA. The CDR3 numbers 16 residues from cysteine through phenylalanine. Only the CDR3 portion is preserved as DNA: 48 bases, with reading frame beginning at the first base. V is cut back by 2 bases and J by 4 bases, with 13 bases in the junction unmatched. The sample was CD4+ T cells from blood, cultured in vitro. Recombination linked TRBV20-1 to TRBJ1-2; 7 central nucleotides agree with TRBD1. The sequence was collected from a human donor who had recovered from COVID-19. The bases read TGCAGTGCTAGATCTCAACAGGGGAGATTACTCTATGGCTACACCTTC. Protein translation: CSARSQQGRLLYGYTF.